These 26 T cell receptor beta chains were all obtained from the same sample, sequenced in a study of T cells in Graves' hyperthyroidism and ophthalmopathy. The CDR3 regions of TCR beta were amplified from RNA transcripts. HTBI primers drove first-round RT-PCR of the TCR CDR3. MiXCR was run by TCRdb on the multiplex PCR reads, yielding one entry per CDR3 protein. This table has about 640,000 distinct CDR3 sequences, about a fifth appearing once. The sample was blood. The receptors stem from a young man with Graves' ophthalmopathy.

At least ten counts were recorded for this clonotype. The V and J genes are TRBV5-1 and TRBJ2-7; D unresolved. This CDR3 has 11 residues. Trimming took 2 bases from V and 5 from J, leaving 5 bases between them. The germline V gene has CDR1 SGHRS and CDR2 YFSETQ. The CDR3 is CASSFRNEQYF. As DNA, the CDR3 is TGCGCCAGCAGCTTTCGCAACGAGCAGTACTTC.

Concerning this clonotype: A much larger clonotype is one base distant, so this may be a read error. The chain employs TRBV20-1 and TRBJ2-7, with D perhaps given as TRBD1 or TRBD2 (5 bases each). The CDR3 extends over 11 amino acids. CDR1 DFQATT and CDR2 SNEGSKA come from the germline V gene (reference sequence). Trimming cost V 6 bases and J 5 bases, with 11 bases left between them. CDR3 coding DNA: TGCAGTGCGGGGGAGTCCCACGAGCAGTACTTC. This encodes CSAGESHEQYF.

This chain joins TRBV27 and TRBJ1-6, with D possibly being TRBD1 (5 bases). From germline, CDR1 is MNHEY and CDR2 SMNVEV (reference sequence). V lost 5 bases, J lost 0 bases, and 8 bases lay in between. The CDR3 is 15 amino acids. CDR3 nucleotide sequence: TGTGCCAGCAGTCGACAGAGCTCCTATAATTCACCCCTCCACTTT. It translates to CASSRQSSYNSPLHF.

This clonotype was picked up a small number of times. The J gene is TRBJ2-1, the V gene TRBV9; TRBD2 agrees at 12 bases. The V and J ends lost 2 bases and 7 bases, in that order; junction bases with no gene match: 4. CDR1 is SGDLS, CDR2 YYNGEE, per germline. There are 15 residues in the CDR3. The CDR3 bases are TGTGCCAGCAGCGTCGGGACTAGCGGGCGGAATGAGCAGTTCTTC. It codes for CASSVGTSGRNEQFF.

This rearrangement joins TRBV7-8 to TRBJ2-7; tentative D call: TRBD2 (6 bases). The CDR3 consists of 18 residues. Trimming removed 5 bases at V and 0 bases at J, with 23 bases between. Germline CDR1 SGHVS, CDR2 FQNEAQ. The CDR3 region is CASSPRLVRNIDSYEQYF. In DNA, the CDR3 is TGTGCCAGCAGCCCCCGACTAGTTAGGAATATAGACTCCTACGAGCAGTACTTC.

This chain's CDR3 is CASSQRGVGYTF. The CDR3 DNA follows: TGTGCCAGCAGTCAGAGGGGCGTTGGCTACACCTTC. J is TRBJ1-2 and V is TRBV6-1, with D tentatively TRBD1 (5 bases). The length of the CDR3 is 12 residues. V was pared by 5 bases and J by 7 bases, with 11 bases between. Germline CDR1 reads MNHNS; CDR2 reads SASEGT.

This chain's CDR3 is CASSYSTGLNSPLHF. The DNA of the CDR3 is TGTGCCAGCAGTTACTCCACAGGGCTCAATTCACCCCTCCACTTT. The rearrangement uses TRBV6-6 and TRBJ1-6, with D maybe TRBD1 (6 bases). The V and J ends lost 0 bases and 7 bases respectively, with 10 bases between them. Germline CDR1 MNHNY, CDR2 SVGAGI (reference sequence). This CDR3 has 15 amino acids.

In DNA form, the CDR3 reads TGTGCCAGCAGTTTCCTCAGCGGGAGCTACGAGCAGTACTTC. Translating it yields CASSFLSGSYEQYF. This chain joins TRBV28 and TRBJ2-7, with TRBD2 matching over 8 bases. The CDR3 sequence is 14 residues long. CDR1 is MDHEN and CDR2 is SYDVKM in the germline V gene. Trimming took 3 bases from V and 3 from J; bases not matched to a gene: 4.

This clonotype was recorded at least ten times. The chain joins TRBV11-3 to TRBJ1-2; D perhaps matches TRBD1 (6 bases). The CDR3 spans 17 residues. V was cut by 2 bases and J by 6 bases, with 22 bases left in between. Germline CDR1 SGHNT, CDR2 YENEEA. CDR3 sequence reads: CASSLQCRSGAGNGYTF. The CDR3 nucleotides are TGTGCCAGCAGCTTACAATGCCGATCGGGGGCAGGAAATGGCTACACCTTC.

This chain connects TRBV28 to TRBJ2-2; TRBD2 matches 15 bases. Germline CDR1 reads MDHEN; CDR2 reads SYDVKM. This CDR3 region has 18 residues. With 2 bases clipped from V and 5 bases from J, the junction kept 6 bases outside the gene matches. CDR3 in DNA: TGTGCCAGCAGTTTAACGGGACTAGCGGGAGGAAGGACCGGGGAGCTGTTTTTT. Residues: CASSLTGLAGGRTGELFF.

There are a few counts of this clonotype. V usage is TRBV4-2 and J usage is TRBJ2-3; 13 bases align to TRBD2. V shed 5 bases and J 2 bases; nucleotides not matched to a gene: 4. The CDR3 sequence is 16 residues long. Per germline, CDR1 LGHNA and CDR2 YNFKEQ. In DNA, the CDR3 is TGTGCCAGCAGCGGAGGGACTAGCGGGATCACAGATACGCAGTATTTT. Its translation: CASSGGTSGITDTQYF.

The V call is TRBV28, the J call TRBJ2-1, with a weak D call TRBD2 (7 bases). The CDR3 sequence is 15 residues long. The germline CDR1 and CDR2 sequences are MDHEN and SYDVKM. Trimming stripped 1 base from V and 6 bases from J, with 13 bases between. The CDR3 loop reads CASSLFGGGANEQFF. CDR3 nucleotides: TGTGCCAGCAGTTTATTTGGGGGGGGGGCCAATGAGCAGTTCTTC. Supplemented by reference TRBV28 and TRBJ2-1, the full variable domain reads DVKVTQSSRYLVKRTGEKVFLECVQDMDHENMFWYRQDPGLGLRLIYFSYDVKMKEKGDIPEGYSVSREKKERFSLILESASTNQTSMYLCASSLFGGGANEQFFGPGTRLTVL.

There are many counts of this clonotype. This chain connects TRBV20-1 to TRBJ2-3; tentatively, D is TRBD2 (6 bases). Germline CDR1 DFQATT, CDR2 SNEGSKA (reference sequence). The germline V and J ends were trimmed by 5 bases and 0 bases, with 21 bases remaining between them. The CDR3 length is 17 residues. In DNA form, the CDR3 reads TGCAGTGCTCTCTCCCTGACCAGCGGGTTTAGCACAGATACGCAGTATTTT. This codes for CSALSLTSGFSTDTQYF.

A word on this clonotype: This may arise from a read error, as a much more abundant clone is one base away. The chain is built from TRBV20-1 and TRBJ2-3; D tentatively fits TRBD1 or TRBD2 (5 bases each). V was pared by 3 bases and J by 4 bases, with 17 bases between. Germline V gene sequence: CDR1 DFQATT, CDR2 SNEGSKA (reference sequence). The CDR3 is 15 residues long. In nucleotides, the CDR3 is TGCAGTGCTAGGGGGGACCGGGGACCCGCAGATACGCAGTATTTT. As protein: CSARGDRGPADTQYF.

This clonotype was observed many times. The chain has TRBV27 and TRBJ1-1; maybe TRBD1 (6 bases). The CDR3 has 16 amino acids. Deletions cut 4 bases from V and 3 bases from J, with 18 bases between. CDR1 and CDR2 (germline): MNHEY, SMNVEV (reference sequence). The CDR3 DNA follows: TGTGCCAGCAGTTATAACGGGGGGCTTTCGGACACTGAAGCTTTCTTT. Protein product: CASSYNGGLSDTEAFF.

J is TRBJ2-1 and V is TRBV5-1; 7 bases match TRBD2. Germline CDR1 and CDR2: SGHRS and YFSETQ. The V and J ends lost 4 bases and 6 bases, in that order; junction bases with no gene match: 7. The CDR3 is made up of 14 amino acids. CDR3 sequence (DNA): TGCGCCAGCAGCCGAGCGGGACCCCTCAATGAGCAGTTCTTC. Translating it yields CASSRAGPLNEQFF.

This clonotype was picked up many times. The chain recombines TRBV27 with TRBJ1-1; D unclear. Germline assignment: CDR1 MNHEY and CDR2 SMNVEV (reference sequence). CDR3 length equals 16 residues. Between the trimmed V and J ends, which lost 3 bases and 1 base, there was a span of 15 bases. CDR3 loop: CASSFHLSYGNTEAFF. The CDR3 coding sequence is TGTGCCAGCAGTTTTCATCTTTCCTATGGGAACACTGAAGCTTTCTTT.

This clonotype was observed many times. The chain carries TRBV7-3 and TRBJ2-3; tentatively, D is TRBD1 (6 bases). CDR1 SGHTA and CDR2 FQGTGA come from the germline V gene. Trimming cost V 1 base and J 1 base, with 9 bases left between them. The CDR3 length is 15 residues. The CDR3 coding sequence is TGTGCCAGCAGCTTAATGGGACACGGCACAGATACGCAGTATTTT. Amino acids: CASSLMGHGTDTQYF. The whole variable domain, filled in from reference TRBV7-3 and TRBJ2-3, reads GAGVSQTPSNKVTEKGKYVELRCDPISGHTALYWYRQSLGQGPEFLIYFQGTGAADDSGLPNDRFFAVRPEGSVSTLKIQRTERGDSAVYLCASSLMGHGTDTQYFGPGTRLTVL.

The chain links TRBV2 to TRBJ2-4; no clear D. V dropped 7 bases and J dropped 6 bases, with 13 bases sitting between them. This CDR3 has 13 residues. The germline V gene has CDR1 SNHLY and CDR2 FYNNEI. The CDR3 DNA reads TGTGCCAGCACTGTGACGGAACCAAACATTCAGTACTTC. This sequence encodes CASTVTEPNIQYF.

The V and J genes are TRBV28 and TRBJ1-1; D remains ambiguous. The CDR3 is made up of 14 amino acids. The ends were cut back, 5 bases at V and 6 bases at J, with 16 bases in the middle. Germline CDR1 is MDHEN and CDR2 is SYDVKM. The CDR3 DNA reads TGTGCCAGCAGTCCCCTTTGGGGAAGCGCTGAAGCTTTCTTT. Its translation is CASSPLWGSAEAFF.

This clonotype was picked up many times. The rearrangement uses TRBV13 and TRBJ2-3; TRBD2 matches 11 bases. The CDR3 length is 16 residues. The V and J ends lost 5 bases and 1 base, in that order; junction bases with no gene match: 5. Germline CDR1 is PRHDT and CDR2 is FYEKMQ (reference sequence). CDR3 nucleotide sequence: TGTGCCAGCAGCACACTGGGACTAGCGGGCACAGATACGCAGTATTTT. Encoded protein: CASSTLGLAGTDTQYF.

This clonotype was counted between two and nine times. The chain couples TRBV7-6 to TRBJ2-3; D remains unclear. The CDR3 sequence is 16 residues long. CDR1 and CDR2 (germline): SGHVS, FNYEAQ. Between the trimmed V and J ends, which lost 3 bases and 0 bases, there was a span of 13 bases. CDR3: CASSFGPPPSTDTQYF. Written as DNA, the CDR3 is TGTGCCAGCAGCTTCGGGCCACCTCCTAGCACAGATACGCAGTATTTT.

This clonotype was picked up many times. The chain carries TRBV5-1 and TRBJ1-1, with D tentatively TRBD1 (5 bases). The length of the CDR3 is 15 residues. V lost 3 bases and J lost 1, with 13 bases in between. The germline CDR1 and CDR2 sequences are SGHRS and YFSETQ. The CDR3 sequence is CASSSAGLGNTEAFF. The CDR3 nucleotides are TGCGCCAGCAGCTCGGCAGGGTTGGGGAACACTGAAGCTTTCTTT.

This chain links TRBV20-1 with TRBJ2-1; TRBD1 matches at 7 bases. Unmatched junction bases numbered 6, after V lost 6 bases and J lost 4 bases. The CDR3 runs 13 residues. The germline V gene encodes CDR1 DFQATT and CDR2 SNEGSKA (reference sequence). CDR3 bases: TGCAGTGCGTCCAGGGGGATTTACAATGAGCAGTTCTTC. Translating it yields CSASRGIYNEQFF.

This clonotype showed up just a few times. The rearrangement uses TRBV6-1 and TRBJ1-5; maybe TRBD1 (6 bases). Between the trimmed V and J ends, which lost 5 bases and 6 bases, there was a span of 14 bases. The CDR3 contains 14 residues. Germline V lookup: CDR1 MNHNS, CDR2 SASEGT. Written as DNA, the CDR3 is TGTGCCAGCAGTCCTGGGGGGGCTGGTCAGCCCCAGCATTTT. This codes for CASSPGGAGQPQHF.

The chain is built from TRBV6-1 and TRBJ1-1; 10 nucleotides line up with TRBD1. The junction had 3 bases not matched to a gene; V was cut back by 5 bases and J by 3 bases. The V gene's germline CDR1 is MNHNS and CDR2 SASEGT. The CDR3 consists of 14 residues. CDR3 nucleotides: TGTGCCAGCAGTCCCGACAGGGGGCACACTGAAGCTTTCTTT. Amino acids: CASSPDRGHTEAFF.